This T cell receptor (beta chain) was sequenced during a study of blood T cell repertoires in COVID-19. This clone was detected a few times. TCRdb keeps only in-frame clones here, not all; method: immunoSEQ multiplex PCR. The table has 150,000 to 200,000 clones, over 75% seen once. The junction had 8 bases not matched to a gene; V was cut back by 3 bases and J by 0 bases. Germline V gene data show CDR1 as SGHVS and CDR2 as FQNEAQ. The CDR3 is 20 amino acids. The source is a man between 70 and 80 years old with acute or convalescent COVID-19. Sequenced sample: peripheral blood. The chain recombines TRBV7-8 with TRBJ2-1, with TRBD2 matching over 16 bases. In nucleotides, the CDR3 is TGTGCCAGCAGCTTGAGTCAGGGACTAGCGGGAGGGAGCTCCTACAATGAGCAGTTCTTC. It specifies CASSLSQGLAGGSSYNEQFF.